This TCR beta chain is from a study of Ad26.COV2.S vaccination and SARS-CoV-2 variants. This CDR3 is built from 15 residues. Trimming shortened V by 5 bases and J by 3 bases, and 17 bases separated the two germline ends. Per germline, CDR1 MDHEN and CDR2 SYDVKM. Only in-frame clones appear in the TCRdb table, and some are missing; sequencing was by immunoSEQ multiplex PCR. The top ten hold about 13% of the sample, which has approximately 500,000 clones, around 88% seen once. Noted treatment: roughly 20 received Ad26.COV2.S at low or high dose, single or two shots; roughly 5 received placebo; per-sample allocation not given. Vaccine and placebo recipients were sampled on day 63 after the first injection.

The sequence derives from a person between 18 and 60 years old who received the Ad26.COV2.S COVID-19 vaccine or a placebo. This chain joins TRBV28 and TRBJ2-7, with D hard to call. The sequences come from peripheral blood, collected in a trial of Ad26.COV2.S vaccine versus placebo. The DNA for the CDR3 is TGTGCCAGCAGTCCACCGGGCCCTCCTTACTACGAGCAGTACTTC. Its protein product is CASSPPGPPYYEQYF.